Described below is a single T cell receptor beta chain sequence and its context. Its matching antigen is unknown. CDR1 SNHLY and CDR2 FYNNEI come from the germline V gene. The CDR3 sequence is 16 residues long. Trimming at V came to 4 bases and at J to 5 bases, leaving 10 bases not matched to a gene. The PCR made use of 60 Vbeta and 13 Jbeta primers. TCRdb's copy holds only in-frame clones and misses some; the assay was immunoSEQ multiplex PCR. The data hold approximately 95,000 clones, with under 85% observed a single time. This sample is part of a study of cytomegalovirus exposure and HLA in healthy donors. The wider study: There were 117 million unique TCR beta sequences, drawn from about 179 million T cells, in an earlier analysis.

Study-level points and caveats: Cytomegalovirus-associated status was assigned to about 160 TCR beta chains.

The chain joins TRBV2 to TRBJ2-2, with 7 bases aligning to TRBD2. Sequenced: PBMCs. This TCR derives from a woman aged 40-49 years in good health and CMV-seropositive. The CDR3 reads CASSVGGLVVTGELFF. For the CDR3, the DNA is TGTGCCAGCAGTGTGGGAGGACTAGTGGTGACCGGGGAGCTGTTTTTT. Together with reference TRBV2 and TRBJ2-2, the CDR3 gives the full variable domain: EPEVTQTPSHQVTQMGQEVILRCVPISNHLYFYWYRQILGQKVEFLVSFYNNEISEKSEIFDDQFSVERPDGSNFTLKIRSTKLEDSAMYFCASSVGGLVVTGELFFGEGSRLTVL.